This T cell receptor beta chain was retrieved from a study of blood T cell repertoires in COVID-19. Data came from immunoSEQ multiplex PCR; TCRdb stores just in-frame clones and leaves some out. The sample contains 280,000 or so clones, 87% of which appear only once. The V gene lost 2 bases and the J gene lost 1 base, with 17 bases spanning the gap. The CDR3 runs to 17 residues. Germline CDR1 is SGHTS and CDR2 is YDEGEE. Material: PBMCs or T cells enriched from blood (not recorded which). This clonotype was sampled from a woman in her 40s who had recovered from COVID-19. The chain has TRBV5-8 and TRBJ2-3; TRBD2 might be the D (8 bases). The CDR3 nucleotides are TGTGCCAGCAGCTTCGGGAGGGGACAGAAAGGCACAGATACGCAGTATTTT. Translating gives CASSFGRGQKGTDTQYF.